This passage covers 32 T cell receptor beta chains from one sample sequenced in a study of identical twins (dated by TCRdb to about 2016). Libraries were built with 5' RACE. Instrument used: Illumina HiSeq 2000. The public reads were quality trimmed at Q25 with fastp and then assembled into clones with MiXCR by TCRdb, keeping productive beta chains. Entries that share a CDR3 protein sequence are merged under the most common genes and DNA. Here the sample has 550,000 to 800,000 distinct CDR3 sequences; less than 9% occur a single time. The ten largest clones add up to 1.6% of the sample. These data were also reused for a study on yellow fever vaccine responses in identical twins.

Sequencing was performed on PBMCs. These receptors originate from a woman under 30 in good health.

The J gene is TRBJ1-3, the V gene TRBV12-3 or TRBV12-4; 8 bases are shared with TRBD1. With V trimmed by 6 bases and J by 3 bases, 7 bases remained unmatched. The CDR3 contains 15 residues. CDR3 DNA sequence: TGTGCCAGCAGATTTACAGGGGGGTATGGAAACACCATATATTTT. Translation gives CASRFTGGYGNTIYF.

The chain employs TRBV5-1 and TRBJ2-5; 7 nucleotides match TRBD1. This CDR3 is 16 amino acids long. The V segment lost 0 bases and the J segment 2 bases; nucleotides outside the gene matches: 7. Germline CDR1 is SGHRS and CDR2 is YFSETQ. CDR3 sequence (DNA): TGCGCCAGCAGCTTGGGACAGGGCGTGGGGCAAGAGACCCAGTACTTC. Protein: CASSLGQGVGQETQYF.

The rearrangement joins TRBV11-2 to TRBJ2-5; maybe TRBD1 (6 bases). Per the germline V gene, CDR1 is SGHAT and CDR2 is FQNNGV. The CDR3 covers 15 residues. Trimming left V 5 bases short and J 1 base short, with 14 bases between. The CDR3 nucleotides are TGTGCCAGCAGCCCGACCGGGACAACCCAAGAGACCCAGTACTTC. Encoded protein: CASSPTGTTQETQYF. The variable domain in full, with the rest retrieved from reference TRBV11-2 and TRBJ2-5, is EAGVAQSPRYKIIEKRQSVAFWCNPISGHATLYWYQQILGQGPKLLIQFQNNGVVDDSQLPKDRFSAERLKGVDSTLKIQPAKLEDSAVYLCASSPTGTTQETQYFGPGTRLLVL.

Notes on this clonotype: Germline and junction disagree at one end, which may indicate a read error. The genes are TRBV12-3 or TRBV12-4 and TRBJ2-3, with D possibly matching TRBD2 (5 bases). CDR3 length: 17 residues. The DNA of the CDR3 is TGTGCCAGCTGTTTAGCGCCTCGCGGAGGTGGCACAGATACGCAGTATTTT. Translation: CASCLAPRGGGTDTQYF.

Many counts were recorded for this clonotype. This rearrangement joins TRBV12-3 or TRBV12-4 to TRBJ2-1; TRBD2 is a possible D gene (7 bases). The CDR3 is 15 residues long. V lost 6 bases and J lost 7, with 19 bases in between. The CDR3 here is CASSSAGGGRNEQFF. CDR3 nucleotide sequence: TGTGCCAGCAGCTCCGCTGGGGGGGGCAGAAATGAGCAGTTCTTC.

V usage is TRBV2 and J usage is TRBJ2-7; D might be TRBD1 (6 bases). The V end was cut by 6 bases, the J end by 2 bases, with 11 bases between. The CDR3 spans 13 residues. Germline loops: CDR1 SNHLY, CDR2 FYNNEI. CDR3 DNA sequence: TGTGCCAGCAGCCGGGACACACCCTACGAGCAGTACGTC. Translated: CASSRDTPYEQYV.

This clonotype was picked up a small number of times. The chain employs TRBV20-1 and TRBJ2-1; TRBD2 matches at 12 bases. Trimming took 6 bases from V and 7 from J; bases not matched to a gene: 10. This CDR3 has 15 amino acids. Germline V gene data show CDR1 as DFQATT and CDR2 as SNEGSKA (reference sequence). CDR3 region: CSARRLAGVGNEQFF. The CDR3 nucleotides read TGCAGTGCAAGGAGACTAGCGGGGGTGGGAAATGAGCAGTTCTTC.

This clonotype occurred a few times. CDR3 region: CASSFDTSSSYNEQFF. The CDR3 DNA follows: TGCGCCAGCAGCTTTGACACCTCCAGCTCCTACAATGAGCAGTTCTTC. This chain joins TRBV5-1 and TRBJ2-1; D gene ambiguous. Between the trimmed V and J ends, which lost 2 bases and 0 bases, there was a span of 12 bases. Per the germline V gene, CDR1 is SGHRS and CDR2 is YFSETQ. This CDR3 is 16 amino acids long.

This clonotype was detected ten times or more. The V and J genes are TRBV4-2 and TRBJ2-3; 8 nucleotides align to TRBD1. V gave up 1 base and J gave up 2 bases; unmatched junction bases: 5. Per germline, CDR1 LGHNA and CDR2 YNFKEQ. CDR3 size: 16 residues. The CDR3 nucleotides are TGTGCCAGCAGCCAAGGACAGGGGACCCACACAGATACGCAGTATTTT. The encoded protein is CASSQGQGTHTDTQYF.

The chain carries TRBV6-1 and TRBJ1-2, with D uncertain. Germline loops: CDR1 MNHNS, CDR2 SASEGT. Between the trimmed V and J ends, which lost 5 bases and 5 bases, there was a span of 15 bases. The CDR3 covers 14 residues. CDR3 sequence: CASSQPRGEYGYTF. CDR3 DNA sequence: TGTGCCAGCAGTCAACCGCGCGGGGAGTATGGCTACACCTTC.

As to this clonotype: This could be a read error, since a much larger clone is one nucleotide away. The chain combines TRBV20-1 with TRBJ2-3; tentative D call: TRBD2 (6 bases). CDR1 DFQATT and CDR2 SNEGSKA come from the germline V gene (reference sequence). The CDR3 has 16 amino acids. CDR3 in DNA: TGCTGTGCTAGAGAAAAGGTAGCGGATTACACAGATACGCAGTATTTT. Protein: CCAREKVADYTDTQYF.

The chain recombines TRBV20-1 with TRBJ2-5, with a tentative D call TRBD2 (6 bases). The germline V gene encodes CDR1 DFQATT and CDR2 SNEGSKA (reference sequence). V was trimmed by 3 bases and J by 5 bases, leaving 13 bases between them. The CDR3 has 13 amino acids. For the CDR3, the DNA is TGCAGTGCTAGTATTCCAGGGAGGGAGACCCAGTACTTC. As protein: CSASIPGRETQYF.

This sequence joins TRBV12-5 and TRBJ2-3, with D maybe TRBD2 (5 bases). Germline CDR1 reads LGHNT; CDR2 reads FRNRAP. The V gene lost 5 bases and the J gene lost 3 bases, with 12 bases spanning the gap. There are 14 residues in the CDR3. In DNA form, the CDR3 reads TGTGCTAGTGGTGAGGAGCGGAAAACAGATACGCAGTATTTT. Its translation is CASGEERKTDTQYF.

The chain is built from TRBV5-6 and TRBJ2-7; 14 positions agree with TRBD2. Germline V gene lookup returns CDR1 SGHDT and CDR2 YYEEEE. CDR3 length: 18 amino acids. Trimming cost V 2 bases and J 4 bases; bases outside gene matches: 11. CDR3 in DNA: TGTGCCAGCAGCTTTAAGGGACTAGCGGGAGAAAGGCCTTACGAGCAGTACTTC. Translation gives CASSFKGLAGERPYEQYF.

Concerning this clonotype: An end of the junction differs from the germline gene, which may be a read error. The chain joins TRBV3-1 to TRBJ1-2, with a tentative D call TRBD1 (6 bases). From germline, CDR1 is LGHDT and CDR2 YNNKEL (reference sequence). The CDR3 extends over 12 amino acids. The CDR3 protein is CASSQPTGFIAF. The CDR3 DNA is TGTGCCAGCAGCCAACCAACAGGGTTCATCGCCTTC.

The CDR3 sequence: CASSPRTFNEQFF. The CDR3 DNA reads as TGTGCCAGCAGTCCCCGGACCTTCAATGAGCAGTTCTTC. The rearrangement joins TRBV28 to TRBJ2-1; D is unclear. There are 13 residues in the CDR3. Trimming stripped 5 bases from V and 6 bases from J, with 11 bases between. Germline lookup yields CDR1 MDHEN and CDR2 SYDVKM.

This clonotype was counted many times. J is TRBJ2-1 and V is TRBV16, with 11 bases fitting TRBD2. Trimming cost V 2 bases and J 5 bases; bases outside gene matches: 5. CDR1 is KGHSY, CDR2 FQNENV, per germline. CDR3 length equals 16 residues. The CDR3 loop reads CASSQQLAGVNNEQFF. CDR3 nucleotides: TGTGCCAGCAGCCAACAACTAGCGGGAGTTAACAATGAGCAGTTCTTC.

The rearrangement uses TRBV6-2 or TRBV6-3 and TRBJ1-2; D is possibly TRBD1 (6 bases). The germline CDR1 and CDR2 sequences are MNHEY and SVGEGT. V was pared by 0 bases and J by 8 bases, with 22 bases between. This CDR3 contains 17 residues. Here the CDR3 DNA reads TGTGCCAGCAGTTACTCGACTAAGGACAGAGTACTTAGGGGCTACACCTTC. Its translation is CASSYSTKDRVLRGYTF.

The chain employs TRBV20-1 and TRBJ2-1; 7 nucleotides line up with TRBD2. Looked up from germline, CDR1 is DFQATT and CDR2 is SNEGSKA (reference sequence). V shed 5 bases and J 8 bases; nucleotides not matched to a gene: 12. The CDR3 has 14 residues. The DNA of the CDR3 is TGCAGTGCTCCCCGACTAGCTCCCCCGGATGAGCAGTTCTTC. Translation gives CSAPRLAPPDEQFF.

This clonotype was recorded a few times. The chain uses TRBV3-1 and TRBJ1-5; 9 bases line up with TRBD1. The CDR3 is 15 residues long. From germline, CDR1 is LGHDT and CDR2 YNNKEL (reference sequence). J lost 6 bases, V lost 0 bases, and 3 bases had no gene match. Written as DNA, the CDR3 is TGTGCCAGCAGCCAAGATACAGGGGGCGGTCAGCCCCAGCATTTT. Amino acid sequence: CASSQDTGGGQPQHF.

This clonotype was detected ten times or more. J is TRBJ2-6 and V is TRBV5-1; D is ambiguous. Looked up from germline, CDR1 is SGHRS and CDR2 is YFSETQ. Trimming pared 0 bases from V and 0 bases from J, leaving 10 bases between. CDR3 size: 17 residues. The CDR3 bases are TGCGCCAGCAGCTTGGATTCCTTCATCTCTGGGGCCAACGTCCTGACTTTC. This encodes CASSLDSFISGANVLTF. The full variable domain, rest sourced from reference TRBV5-1 and TRBJ2-6, is KAGVTQTPRYLIKTRGQQVTLSCSPISGHRSVSWYQQTPGQGLQFLFEYFSETQRNKGNFPGRFSGRQFSNSRSEMNVSTLELGDSALYLCASSLDSFISGANVLTFGAGSRLTVL.

The rearrangement joins TRBV7-9 to TRBJ2-2; either TRBD1 or TRBD2 may supply D (6 bases each). Germline CDR1 is SEHNR and CDR2 is FQNEAQ (reference sequence). V lost 5 bases to trimming and J lost 5 bases, with 18 bases between them. CDR3 length equals 16 residues. The CDR3 here is CASSHQWGARTGELFF. The CDR3 DNA sequence: TGTGCCAGCAGCCACCAGTGGGGGGCGAGAACCGGGGAGCTGTTTTTT.

This clonotype appeared many times. The genes are TRBV12-3 or TRBV12-4 and TRBJ2-5; D unresolved. This CDR3 comprises 13 residues. Trimming stripped 11 bases from V and 2 bases from J, with 15 bases between. Here the CDR3 DNA reads TGTGCCTGCAAGGCCACAGAACAAGAGACCCAGTACTTC. Translating it yields CACKATEQETQYF.

Many counts were recorded for this clonotype. J is TRBJ1-6 and V is TRBV5-1; 8 bases match TRBD1. The CDR3 length is 14 residues. V was pared by 4 bases and J by 5 bases, with 2 bases of the junction left unmatched. CDR1 SGHRS and CDR2 YFSETQ come from the germline V gene. The CDR3, as DNA: TGCGCCAGCAGCCCGGGACAGGATAATTCACCCCTCCACTTT. It is translated as CASSPGQDNSPLHF.

Only a few counts were recorded for this clonotype. This sequence joins TRBV28 and TRBJ2-1; 16 bases line up with TRBD2. This CDR3 region has 17 residues. Per the germline V gene, CDR1 is MDHEN and CDR2 is SYDVKM. The trim removed 8 bases at V and 10 bases at J, leaving 14 bases unmatched. The CDR3 protein is CASEGLAGGLELWEQFF. The DNA for the CDR3 is TGTGCCAGCGAGGGACTAGCGGGGGGGCTGGAGTTATGGGAGCAGTTCTTC.

This clonotype was seen a handful of times. The chain combines TRBV20-1 with TRBJ2-7; 9 positions agree with TRBD1. The germline gives CDR1 DFQATT, CDR2 SNEGSKA (reference sequence). The CDR3 spans 13 residues. The ends lost 1 base at V and 2 bases at J; junction bases unmatched: 0. The CDR3 DNA reads as TGCAGTGCTAGAGGACAGGGGGCCTACGAGCAGTACGTC. Translating it yields CSARGQGAYEQYV.

Of note for this clonotype: One end of the junction varies from germline; a read error may be responsible. The V and J genes are TRBV6-1 and TRBJ2-2, with D perhaps TRBD2 (5 bases). Germline-derived CDR1 and CDR2 are MNHNS and SASEGT. The CDR3 runs 14 residues. The DNA for the CDR3 is TGTGCCAGCAGTGTATCTATAGCGACCGGGAAGCTGTTTTTT. Amino acids: CASSVSIATGKLFF.

This clonotype turned up a few times. The V gene is TRBV12-3 or TRBV12-4, the J gene TRBJ2-1; possibly TRBD2 for D (7 bases). Trimming took off 3 bases at V and 7 bases at J, with 16 bases between the two ends. The CDR3 runs 15 residues. For the CDR3, the DNA is TGTGCCAGCAGTTTGGTTGGGGGGGGCGGAAATGAGCAGTTCTTC. Its protein is CASSLVGGGGNEQFF.

This clonotype was observed many times. This rearrangement joins TRBV12-3 or TRBV12-4 to TRBJ2-3; D is ambiguous. The CDR3 loop spans 13 amino acids. Deletions cut 3 bases from V and 4 bases from J, with 8 bases between. CDR3 protein: CASSLSGSDTQYF. As DNA, the CDR3 is TGTGCCAGCAGTTTGAGTGGGTCAGATACGCAGTATTTT.

This clonotype appeared many times. The rearrangement uses TRBV20-1 and TRBJ1-1; D unresolved. From germline, CDR1 is DFQATT and CDR2 SNEGSKA (reference sequence). V was cut by 0 bases and J by 0 bases, with 8 bases left in between. The CDR3 covers 14 residues. CDR3 sequence reads: CSARDRTVNTEAFF. CDR3 bases: TGCAGTGCTAGAGATCGAACAGTGAACACTGAAGCTTTCTTT.

This clonotype has a count of ten or more. The V and J genes are TRBV7-9 and TRBJ2-2; D ambiguous. The germline V gene has CDR1 SEHNR and CDR2 FQNEAQ (reference sequence). Trimming cost V 3 bases and J 11 bases, with 4 bases left between them. The CDR3 sequence is 10 residues long. The CDR3 DNA reads as TGTGCCAGCAGCTTCGAAGAGCTGTTTTTT. Protein sequence: CASSFEELFF. The full variable domain, with the rest looked up from reference TRBV7-9 and TRBJ2-2, is DTGVSQNPRHKITKRGQNVTFRCDPISEHNRLYWYRQTLGQGPEFLTYFQNEAQLEKSRLLSDRFSAERPKGSFSTLEIQRTEQGDSAMYLCASSFEELFFGEGSRLTVL.

This chain joins TRBV15 and TRBJ2-2; D gene ambiguous. The germline CDR1 and CDR2 sequences are LNHNV and YYDKDF (reference sequence). V shed 1 base and J shed 3 bases, with 3 bases lying between them. There are 13 residues in the CDR3. CDR3 residues: CATSRVDTGELFF. CDR3 bases: TGTGCCACCAGCAGAGTAGACACCGGGGAGCTGTTTTTT. Based on the CDR3 plus reference TRBV15 and TRBJ2-2, the full variable domain is DAMVIQNPRYQVTQFGKPVTLSCSQTLNHNVMYWYQQKSSQAPKLLFHYYDKDFNNEADTPDNFQSRRPNTSFCFLDIRSPGLGDTAMYLCATSRVDTGELFFGEGSRLTVL.